A selection of T cell receptor beta chains follows, all from one sample in a study of blood T cell repertoires in COVID-19. Profiling relied on immunoSEQ multiplex PCR, and the TCRdb table lists in-frame clones only, not all of them. The sample has about 360,000 clones; around 84% are singletons. The specimen was peripheral blood. The receptors were gathered from a human donor in a cohort sampled during active COVID-19. CDR3s include the opening cysteine and the closing phenylalanine or tryptophan. A D gene is named only where the DNA matches it firmly. The size field is filled for only some rows; it gives once, few, many or a size class.

d_gene,v_gene,j_gene,abundance,CDR3aa,CDR3nt
TRBD1,TRBV19,TRBJ2-1,-,CASSTGQGAVFF,TGTGCCAGTAGTACAGGACAGGGGGCCGTGTTCTTC
-,TRBV3-1/TRBV3-2,TRBJ1-5,-,CASSQDRDQPQHF,TGTGCCAGCAGCCAAGATCGGGATCAGCCCCAGCATTTT
TRBD1,TRBV19,TRBJ2-3,-,CASSYSTGGYTDTQYF,TGTGCCAGTAGTTATTCTACAGGGGGGTACACAGATACGCAGTATTTT
-,TRBV25-1,TRBJ1-4,once,CASSESGSGEKLFF,TGTGCCAGCAGTGAATCCGGGTCGGGTGAAAAACTGTTTTTT
-,TRBV25-1,TRBJ1-6,-,CASSDKGGRSGLHF,TGTGCCAGCAGTGATAAGGGCGGTAGGAGCGGCCTCCACTTT
-,TRBV2,TRBJ2-3,-,CASSVGARTDTQYF,TGTGCCAGCAGTGTTGGTGCGAGGACAGATACGCAGTATTTT
-,TRBV10-3,TRBJ1-1,-,CAIRRVGGTEAFF,TGTGCCATCAGGAGGGTGGGGGGCACTGAAGCTTTCTTT
TRBD2,TRBV9,TRBJ2-1,-,CASSANHQRGAFYNEQFF,TGTGCCAGCAGCGCCAATCATCAGCGGGGGGCCTTTTACAATGAGCAGTTCTTC
-,TRBV13,TRBJ1-2,-,CASSLGNINYGYTF,TGTGCCAGCAGCTTAGGAAATATAAACTATGGCTACACCTTC
-,TRBV7-9,TRBJ1-1,few,CASSLVSDTEAFF,TGTGCCAGCAGCTTAGTATCGGACACTGAAGCTTTCTTT
TRBD1,TRBV19,TRBJ2-1,-,CASSITGTVDNEQFF,TGTGCCAGTAGTATCACCGGGACAGTCGACAATGAGCAGTTCTTC
TRBD2,TRBV29-1,TRBJ2-1,-,CSVVGLANNEQFF,TGCAGCGTTGTGGGACTAGCTAACAATGAGCAGTTCTTC
-,TRBV5-5,TRBJ1-6,-,CASSLEQLNSPLHF,TGTGCCAGCAGCTTGGAACAGCTAAATTCACCCCTCCACTTT